This T cell receptor beta chain originates from a study of cytomegalovirus exposure and HLA in healthy donors. Losses at the gene ends were 0 bases for V and 8 bases for J; bases not matched to a gene: 12. CDR1 and CDR2 from the germline V gene are ENHRY and SYGVKD. The CDR3 covers 16 residues. This clone has a single count. Its antigen is unknown. A multiplex PCR was run with 60 Vbeta primers and 13 Jbeta primers. Profiling relied on immunoSEQ multiplex PCR, and the TCRdb table lists in-frame clones only, not all of them. Here the sample spans more than 80,000 clones, 60% to 80% being singletons. Study-wide results and limits: When analyzed later, a missense DCLRE1C variant was found to be linked to TCR beta V- and J-gene trimming.

The clonotype comes from a woman in her fifties or sixties in good health and CMV-seropositive. The gene calls are TRBV10-3 and TRBJ1-2, with TRBD1 matching over 7 bases. The sample consisted of PBMCs. This CDR3 is CAISESSPGGAGGYTF. CDR3 coding DNA: TGTGCCATCAGTGAGTCGAGTCCAGGGGGAGCTGGGGGCTACACCTTC.